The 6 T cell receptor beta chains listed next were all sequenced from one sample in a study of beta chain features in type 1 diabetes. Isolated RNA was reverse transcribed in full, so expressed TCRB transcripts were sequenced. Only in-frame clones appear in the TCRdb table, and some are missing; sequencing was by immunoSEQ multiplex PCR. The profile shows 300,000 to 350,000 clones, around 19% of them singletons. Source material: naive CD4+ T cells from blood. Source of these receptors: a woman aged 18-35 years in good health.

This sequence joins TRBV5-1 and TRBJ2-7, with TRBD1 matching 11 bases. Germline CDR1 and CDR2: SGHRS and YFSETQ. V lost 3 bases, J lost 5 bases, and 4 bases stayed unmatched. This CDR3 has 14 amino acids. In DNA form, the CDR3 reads TGCGCCAGCAGCTGGACAGGGGGCACAGACGAGCAGTACTTC. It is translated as CASSWTGGTDEQYF. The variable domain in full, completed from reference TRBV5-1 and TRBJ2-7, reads KAGVTQTPRYLIKTRGQQVTLSCSPISGHRSVSWYQQTPGQGLQFLFEYFSETQRNKGNFPGRFSGRQFSNSRSEMNVSTLELGDSALYLCASSWTGGTDEQYFGPGTRLTVT.

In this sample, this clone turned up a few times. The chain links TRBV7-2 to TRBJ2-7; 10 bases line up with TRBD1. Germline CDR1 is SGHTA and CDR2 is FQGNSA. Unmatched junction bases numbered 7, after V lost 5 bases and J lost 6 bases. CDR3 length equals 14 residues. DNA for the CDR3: TGTGCCAGCAGCCCAGGGACAGGGGCCCTCGAGCAGTACTTC. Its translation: CASSPGTGALEQYF. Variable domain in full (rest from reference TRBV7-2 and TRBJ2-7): GAGVSQSPSNKVTEKGKDVELRCDPISGHTALYWYRQSLGQGLEFLIYFQGNSAPDKSGLPSDRFSAERTGGSVSTLTIQRTQQEDSAVYLCASSPGTGALEQYFGPGTRLTVT.

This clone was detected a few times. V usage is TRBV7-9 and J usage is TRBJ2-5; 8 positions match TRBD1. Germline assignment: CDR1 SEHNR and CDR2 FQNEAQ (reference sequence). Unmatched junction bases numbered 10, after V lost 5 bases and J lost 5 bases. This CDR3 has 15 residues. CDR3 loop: CASSPRDRWTETQYF. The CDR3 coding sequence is TGTGCCAGCAGCCCACGGGACAGGTGGACGGAGACCCAGTACTTC.

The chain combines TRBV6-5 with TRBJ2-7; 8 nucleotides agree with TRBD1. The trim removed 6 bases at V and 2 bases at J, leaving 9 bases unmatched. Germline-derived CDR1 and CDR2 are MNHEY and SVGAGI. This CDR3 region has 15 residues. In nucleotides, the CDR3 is TGTGCCAGCAGACGACGGACAGGGCATACCTACGAGCAGTACTTC. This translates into CASRRRTGHTYEQYF.

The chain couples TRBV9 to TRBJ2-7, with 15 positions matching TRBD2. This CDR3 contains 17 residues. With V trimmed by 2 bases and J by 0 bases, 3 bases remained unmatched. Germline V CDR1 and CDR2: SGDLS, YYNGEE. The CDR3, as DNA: TGTGCCAGCAGCGTTGGGACTAGCGGGAGGAGCTCCTACGAGCAGTACTTC. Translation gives CASSVGTSGRSSYEQYF.

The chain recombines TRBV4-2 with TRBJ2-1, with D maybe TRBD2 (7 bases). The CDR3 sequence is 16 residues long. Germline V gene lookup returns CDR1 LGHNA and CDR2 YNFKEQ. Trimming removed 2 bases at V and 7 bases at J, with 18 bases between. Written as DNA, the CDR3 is TGTGCCAGCAGCCAAAGTGGGGGGGCAGGGTTTAATGAGCAGTTCTTC. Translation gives CASSQSGGAGFNEQFF.